This is a list of T cell receptor beta chains from one sample in a study of beta chain features in type 1 diabetes. Generated by immunoSEQ multiplex PCR, the TCRdb table keeps only in-frame clones and is missing some. Of roughly 340,000 clones listed, about 14% are singletons. Sequenced input: naive CD4+ T cells from blood. These receptors came from a woman aged 18-29 years with type 1 diabetes. Both conserved end residues are part of each CDR3. A D gene is named only where the DNA matches it firmly. Size is stated for part of the rows, as once, few or many counts, or as a class when the clone is expanded.

j_gene: TRBJ2-3
abundance: -
v_gene: TRBV9
d_gene: -
CDR3aa: CASSVGADASTDTQYF
CDR3nt: TGTGCCAGCAGCGTAGGGGCTGACGCTAGCACAGATACGCAGTATTTT

j_gene: TRBJ2-6
abundance: -
v_gene: TRBV13
d_gene: -
CDR3aa: CASRPSSGANVLTF
CDR3nt: TGTGCCAGCCGTCCCTCCTCTGGGGCCAACGTCCTGACTTTC

j_gene: TRBJ1-5
abundance: -
v_gene: TRBV30
d_gene: -
CDR3aa: CAWSVQSNQPQHF
CDR3nt: TGTGCCTGGAGTGTGCAGAGCAATCAGCCCCAGCATTTT

j_gene: TRBJ2-1
abundance: -
v_gene: TRBV10-2
d_gene: -
CDR3aa: CASSAGTYNEQFF
CDR3nt: TGCGCCAGCAGCGCGGGGACCTACAATGAGCAGTTCTTC

j_gene: TRBJ2-1
abundance: few
v_gene: TRBV5-1
d_gene: TRBD2
CDR3aa: CASSLGLAGVYNEQFF
CDR3nt: TGCGCCAGCAGCTTGGGACTCGCGGGAGTCTACAATGAGCAGTTCTTC

j_gene: TRBJ2-1
abundance: -
v_gene: TRBV4-2
d_gene: TRBD2
CDR3aa: CASSQPLAGDYNEQFF
CDR3nt: TGTGCCAGCAGCCAACCACTAGCGGGAGACTACAATGAGCAGTTCTTC

j_gene: TRBJ2-1
abundance: few
v_gene: TRBV5-6
d_gene: TRBD2
CDR3aa: CASSFGLAGSTNEQFF
CDR3nt: TGTGCCAGCAGCTTTGGACTAGCCGGGAGCACCAATGAGCAGTTCTTC

j_gene: TRBJ2-1
abundance: -
v_gene: TRBV11-3
d_gene: -
CDR3aa: CASSLEALGYNEQFF
CDR3nt: TGTGCCAGCAGCTTAGAGGCCCTAGGCTACAATGAGCAGTTCTTC

j_gene: TRBJ2-1
abundance: -
v_gene: TRBV6-1
d_gene: -
CDR3aa: CASISSLSYNEQFF
CDR3nt: TGTGCCAGCATTAGCTCCCTCTCCTACAATGAGCAGTTCTTC

j_gene: TRBJ2-1
abundance: -
v_gene: TRBV5-1
d_gene: -
CDR3aa: CASSFRGRGEQFF
CDR3nt: TGCGCCAGCAGCTTCCGGGGACGGGGGGAGCAGTTCTTC

j_gene: TRBJ2-1
abundance: few
v_gene: TRBV28
d_gene: TRBD2
CDR3aa: CASSRLAGGLTNEQFF
CDR3nt: TGTGCCAGCAGTCGGCTAGCGGGAGGGCTCACGAATGAGCAGTTCTTC

j_gene: TRBJ1-1
abundance: -
v_gene: TRBV2
d_gene: -
CDR3aa: CASSGDIIEAFF
CDR3nt: TGTGCCAGCAGTGGGGACATCATTGAAGCTTTCTTT

j_gene: TRBJ1-2
abundance: -
v_gene: TRBV30
d_gene: -
CDR3aa: CAWSVESGYTF
CDR3nt: TGTGCCTGGAGTGTAGAAAGCGGCTACACCTTC

j_gene: TRBJ2-2
abundance: -
v_gene: TRBV18
d_gene: -
CDR3aa: CASSPLNTGELFF
CDR3nt: TGTGCCAGCTCACCCCTTAACACCGGGGAGCTGTTTTTT

j_gene: TRBJ2-7
abundance: few
v_gene: TRBV2
d_gene: TRBD2
CDR3aa: CASGLAGWYEQYF
CDR3nt: TGTGCCAGCGGACTAGCGGGGTGGTACGAGCAGTACTTC

j_gene: TRBJ2-5
abundance: -
v_gene: TRBV7-2
d_gene: -
CDR3aa: CASSSGPTQYF
CDR3nt: TGTGCCAGCAGCTCAGGGCCGACCCAGTACTTC

j_gene: TRBJ2-1
abundance: -
v_gene: TRBV18
d_gene: TRBD1
CDR3aa: CASSTRDRPDEQFF
CDR3nt: TGTGCCAGCTCAACTCGGGACAGGCCTGATGAGCAGTTCTTC

j_gene: TRBJ2-6
abundance: -
v_gene: TRBV7-2
d_gene: TRBD1
CDR3aa: CASSPSLKGASGANVLTF
CDR3nt: TGTGCCAGCAGCCCCTCGTTGAAGGGGGCCTCTGGGGCCAACGTCCTGACTTTC

j_gene: TRBJ1-5
abundance: -
v_gene: TRBV19
d_gene: -
CDR3aa: CASSIGWARNQPQHF
CDR3nt: TGTGCCAGTAGTATAGGTTGGGCCCGCAATCAGCCCCAGCATTTT

j_gene: TRBJ2-1
abundance: -
v_gene: TRBV5-1
d_gene: TRBD2
CDR3aa: CASSPGLSGSFYNEQFF
CDR3nt: TGCGCCAGCAGCCCGGGGCTTAGCGGGAGTTTCTACAATGAGCAGTTCTTC

j_gene: TRBJ1-5
abundance: few
v_gene: TRBV7-2
d_gene: TRBD1
CDR3aa: CASSPQGGAEGPQHF
CDR3nt: TGTGCCAGCAGCCCGCAGGGGGGAGCCGAGGGGCCCCAGCATTTT